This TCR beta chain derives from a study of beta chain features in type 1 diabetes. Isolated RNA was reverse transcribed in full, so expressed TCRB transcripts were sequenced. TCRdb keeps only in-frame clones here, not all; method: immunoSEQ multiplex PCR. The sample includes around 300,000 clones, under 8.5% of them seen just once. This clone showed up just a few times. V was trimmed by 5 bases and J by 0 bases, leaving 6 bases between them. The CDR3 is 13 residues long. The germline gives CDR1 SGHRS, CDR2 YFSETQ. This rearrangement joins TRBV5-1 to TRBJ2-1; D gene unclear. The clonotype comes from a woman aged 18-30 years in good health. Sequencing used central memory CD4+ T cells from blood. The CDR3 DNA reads TGCGCCAGCAGAATGAGCTCCTACAATGAGCAGTTCTTC. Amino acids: CASRMSSYNEQFF.